This entry describes one TCR beta chain. The antigen is not known. Every patient with CD3G deficiency had evidence of autoimmunity. Patients, 2 to 39 years old, had expanded memory T-cell proportions. This entry belongs to a study of regulatory T cells. General study results and limits: Skewed V and J usage and few unique V-J pairs marked patient repertoires, most in Tregs. Patient CD8+ T cells trended nonsignificantly toward lower Shannon entropy than control CD8+ cells.

Amplification used 52 TRBV primers and 13 TRBJ primers. Only in-frame clones appear in the TCRdb table, and some are missing; sequencing was by immunoSEQ multiplex PCR. The table includes about 20,000 clones, 93% detected once. The receptor was derived from a child aged 2-15 years with CD3G deficiency. The source material was CD8+ T cells sorted from blood.

CDR3 loop: CASSLGQGLYEQYF. Here the CDR3 DNA reads TGTGCCAGCAGCTTAGGACAGGGGCTTTACGAGCAGTACTTC. The gene calls are TRBV11-2 and TRBJ2-7; 8 bases agree with TRBD1. This CDR3 spans 14 amino acids. V lost 1 base and J lost 4; bases outside the gene matches: 3. From germline, CDR1 is SGHAT and CDR2 FQNNGV.